This T cell receptor (beta chain) came from a study of shared clonotypes between healthy human individuals. V lost 5 bases to trimming and J lost 1 base, with 11 bases between them. The length of the CDR3 is 14 residues. Germline loops: CDR1 SGHRS, CDR2 YFSETQ. Remarks on this clone: The antigen remains unidentified.

Using immunoSEQ multiplex PCR, the repertoire was profiled, and TCRdb retains in-frame clones only, with some absent. The sample contains some 2 million clones, 85% to 95% of which appear only once. Study-wide results and caveats: Memory subsets had estimated richness that was generally smaller than that of naive subsets.

The sample was naive CD4+ T cells sorted from blood. The subset here: CD45RA+ positively selected. The rearrangement uses TRBV5-1 and TRBJ2-3, with D possibly TRBD1 on 6 matching bases. This sequence originates from a man aged 18 to 35 in good health. DNA of the CDR3: TGCGCCAGCAGAAAGGGACACGGCACAGATACGCAGTATTTT. Its protein is CASRKGHGTDTQYF.